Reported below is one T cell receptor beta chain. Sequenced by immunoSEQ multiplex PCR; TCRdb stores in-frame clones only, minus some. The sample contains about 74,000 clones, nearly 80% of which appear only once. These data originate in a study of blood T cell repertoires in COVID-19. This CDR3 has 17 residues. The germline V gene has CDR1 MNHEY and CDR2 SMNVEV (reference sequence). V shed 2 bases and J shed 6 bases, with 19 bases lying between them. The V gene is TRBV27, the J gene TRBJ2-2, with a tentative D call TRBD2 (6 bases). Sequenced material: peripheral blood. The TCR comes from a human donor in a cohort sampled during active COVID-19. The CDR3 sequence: CASSLARRGRKSGELFF. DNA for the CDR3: TGTGCCAGCAGTTTAGCTAGGCGGGGAAGAAAGTCCGGGGAGCTGTTTTTT.